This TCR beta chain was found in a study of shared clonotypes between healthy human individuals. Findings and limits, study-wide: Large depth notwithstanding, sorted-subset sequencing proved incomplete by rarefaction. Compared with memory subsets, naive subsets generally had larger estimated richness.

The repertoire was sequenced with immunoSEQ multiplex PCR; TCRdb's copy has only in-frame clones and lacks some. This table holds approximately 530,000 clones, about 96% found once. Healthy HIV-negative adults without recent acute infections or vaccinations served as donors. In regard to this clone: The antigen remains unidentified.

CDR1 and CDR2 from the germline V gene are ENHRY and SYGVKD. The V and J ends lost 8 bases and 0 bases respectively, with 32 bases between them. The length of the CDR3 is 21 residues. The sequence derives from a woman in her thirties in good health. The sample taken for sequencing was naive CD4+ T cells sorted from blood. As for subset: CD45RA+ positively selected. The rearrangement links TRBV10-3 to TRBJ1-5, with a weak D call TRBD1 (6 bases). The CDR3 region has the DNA TGTGCCATCGGGGATCCCCCCGGGGGGGGGCAGAGAGATAATAGCAATCAGCCCCAGCATTTT. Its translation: CAIGDPPGGGQRDNSNQPQHF.